Listed below are T cell receptor beta chains from one sample, sequenced in a study of a mutant IDH1 vaccine in newly diagnosed glioma. TCRdb's copy holds only in-frame clones and misses some; the assay was immunoSEQ multiplex PCR. Among 55,000 to 65,000 clones listed, 84% were seen once. No antigen is known for these receptors. The starting material was PBMCs, obtained from a glioma patient whose treatment included an IDH1 peptide vaccine. The receptors shown here come from a man younger than 40 with glioma. Both conserved end residues are part of each CDR3. A D gene is named only where the DNA matches it firmly. Clone size is stated in some rows and not others, as once, few, many or a class when expanded.

v_call	j_call	clone_size	d_call	cdr3_aa	cdr3_nt
TRBV2	TRBJ1-6	-	-	CASSGGAGYNSPLHF	TGTGCCAGCAGCGGAGGGGCAGGCTATAATTCACCCCTCCACTTT
TRBV28	TRBJ2-5	-	TRBD1	CASSPTGAQRTQYF	TGTGCCAGCAGTCCTACAGGGGCCCAAAGGACCCAGTACTTC
TRBV11-2	TRBJ1-1	few	-	CASSLVVGGLKGKNTEAFF	TGTGCCAGCAGCTTAGTTGTGGGGGGACTCAAGGGGAAGAACACTGAAGCTTTCTTT
TRBV19	TRBJ1-2	-	TRBD1	CASNVAEGDSHGYTF	TGTGCCAGCAATGTAGCCGAAGGGGACAGTCATGGCTACACCTTC
TRBV7-9	TRBJ2-7	-	-	CASSDGTYEQYF	TGTGCCAGCAGCGATGGGACCTACGAGCAGTACTTC
TRBV18	TRBJ1-1	-	-	CASSPIGDGGTEAFF	TGTGCCAGCTCACCAATCGGGGACGGTGGCACTGAAGCTTTCTTT
TRBV28	TRBJ1-2	few	-	CASSVSRGNYGYTF	TGTGCCAGCAGCGTGTCTAGGGGGAACTATGGCTACACCTTC
TRBV4-2	TRBJ2-1	-	TRBD2	CASSQDLMEYSGVYNEQFF	TGTGCCAGCAGCCAAGATCTAATGGAGTATAGCGGGGTCTACAATGAGCAGTTCTTC
TRBV15	TRBJ1-1	-	TRBD1	CATSRGGTDPEAFF	TGTGCCACCAGCAGAGGCGGGACAGACCCTGAAGCTTTCTTT
TRBV5-8	TRBJ2-7	-	-	CASTGFYEQYF	TGTGCCAGTACAGGGTTCTACGAGCAGTACTTC
TRBV18	TRBJ1-2	-	-	CASLDVEYGYTF	TGTGCCAGCTTGGATGTGGAATATGGCTACACCTTC
TRBV11-2	TRBJ1-5	-	TRBD1	CASSLGGQGNQPQHF	TGTGCCAGCAGCTTAGGAGGACAGGGGAATCAGCCCCAGCATTTT
TRBV7-2	TRBJ1-6	-	-	CASSLLLQGPTVGLPLHF	TGTGCCAGCAGCTTATTATTGCAGGGGCCTACTGTCGGACTACCCCTCCACTTT
TRBV5-1	TRBJ1-2	-	-	CASSLAGGASGYTF	TGCGCCAGCAGCTTGGCCGGGGGGGCGAGTGGCTACACCTTC
TRBV27	TRBJ1-6	once	TRBD1	CASSVRDRNSPLHF	TGTGCCAGCAGTGTCCGGGACAGAAATTCACCCCTCCACTTT
TRBV13	TRBJ1-1	-	-	CASSLGLIGPGRNTEAFF	TGTGCCAGCAGCTTAGGCCTTATAGGGCCCGGGCGGAACACTGAAGCTTTCTTT
TRBV19	TRBJ1-5	-	-	CASNTANNQPQHF	TGTGCCAGTAACACAGCAAACAATCAGCCCCAGCATTTT
TRBV7-9	TRBJ2-7	-	-	CASSSLATYEQYF	TGTGCCAGCAGCTCCCTCGCCACCTACGAGCAGTACTTC
TRBV6-1	TRBJ1-2	-	TRBD1	CASRDPRQGFGYTF	TGTGCCAGCAGGGACCCAAGACAGGGGTTTGGCTACACCTTC
TRBV11-2	TRBJ1-6	-	-	CASSQRASYNSPLHF	TGTGCCAGCAGCCAACGGGCCTCTTATAATTCACCCCTCCACTTT
TRBV5-1	TRBJ2-5	-	-	CASSFETETQYF	TGCGCCAGCAGCTTCGAGACGGAGACCCAGTACTTC
TRBV14	TRBJ1-1	few	-	CASSVDWKGTEAFF	TGTGCCAGCAGCGTCGACTGGAAAGGGACTGAAGCTTTCTTT